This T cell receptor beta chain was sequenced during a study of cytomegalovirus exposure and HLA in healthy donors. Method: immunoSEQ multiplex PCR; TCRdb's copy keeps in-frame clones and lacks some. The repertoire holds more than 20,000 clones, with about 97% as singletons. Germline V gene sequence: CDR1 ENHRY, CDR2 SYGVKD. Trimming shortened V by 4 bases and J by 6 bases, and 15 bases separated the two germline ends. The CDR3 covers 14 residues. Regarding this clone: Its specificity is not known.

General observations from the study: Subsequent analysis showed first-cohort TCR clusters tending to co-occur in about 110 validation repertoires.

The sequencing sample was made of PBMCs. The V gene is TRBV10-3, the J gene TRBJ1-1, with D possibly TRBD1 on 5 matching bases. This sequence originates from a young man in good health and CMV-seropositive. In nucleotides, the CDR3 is TGTGCCATCAGTGCCCCAGGGAGGGTCGCTGAAGCTTTCTTT. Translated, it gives CAISAPGRVAEAFF.